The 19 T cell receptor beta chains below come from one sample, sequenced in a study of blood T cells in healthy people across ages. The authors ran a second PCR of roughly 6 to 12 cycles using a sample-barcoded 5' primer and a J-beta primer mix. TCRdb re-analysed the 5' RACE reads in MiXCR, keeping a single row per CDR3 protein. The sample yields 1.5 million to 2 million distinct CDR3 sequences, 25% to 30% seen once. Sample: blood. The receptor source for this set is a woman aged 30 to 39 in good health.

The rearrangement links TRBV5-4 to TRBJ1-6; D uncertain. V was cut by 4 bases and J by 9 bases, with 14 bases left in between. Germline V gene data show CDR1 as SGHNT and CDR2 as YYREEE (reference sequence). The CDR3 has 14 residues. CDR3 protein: CASSQADPSSPLHF. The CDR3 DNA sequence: TGTGCCAGCAGCCAGGCGGACCCTTCTTCACCCCTCCACTTT.

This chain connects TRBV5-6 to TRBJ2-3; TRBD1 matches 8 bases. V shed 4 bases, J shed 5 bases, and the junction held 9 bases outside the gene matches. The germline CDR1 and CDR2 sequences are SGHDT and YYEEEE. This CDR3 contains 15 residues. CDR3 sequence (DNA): TGTGCCAGCAGCCCCGAGGCGACAGGGGAAGATACGCAGTATTTT. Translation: CASSPEATGEDTQYF.

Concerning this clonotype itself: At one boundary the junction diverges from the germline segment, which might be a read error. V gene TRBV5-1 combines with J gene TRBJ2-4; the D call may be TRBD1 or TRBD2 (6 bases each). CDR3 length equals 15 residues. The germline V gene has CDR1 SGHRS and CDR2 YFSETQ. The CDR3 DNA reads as TGCGCCGGCAGCTTAGGGGGGATAGCCAAAAACATTCAGTACTTC. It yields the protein CAGSLGGIAKNIQYF. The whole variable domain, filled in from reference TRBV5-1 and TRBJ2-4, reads KAGVTQTPRYLIKTRGQQVTLSCSPISGHRSVSWYQQTPGQGLQFLFEYFSETQRNKGNFPGRFSGRQFSNSRSEMNVSTLELGDSALYLCAGSLGGIAKNIQYFGAGTRLSVL.

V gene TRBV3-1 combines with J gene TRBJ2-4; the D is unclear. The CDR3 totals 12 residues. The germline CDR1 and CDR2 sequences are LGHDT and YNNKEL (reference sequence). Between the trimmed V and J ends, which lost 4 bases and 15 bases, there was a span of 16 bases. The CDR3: CASSPGGHERYF. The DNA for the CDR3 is TGTGCCAGCAGCCCCGGTGGTCACGAGCGGTACTTC. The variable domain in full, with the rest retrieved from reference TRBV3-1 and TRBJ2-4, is DTAVSQTPKYLVTQMGNDKSIKCEQNLGHDTMYWYKQDSKKFLKIMFSYNNKELIINETVPNRFSPKSPDKAHLNLHINSLELGDSAVYFCASSPGGHERYFGAGTRLSVL.

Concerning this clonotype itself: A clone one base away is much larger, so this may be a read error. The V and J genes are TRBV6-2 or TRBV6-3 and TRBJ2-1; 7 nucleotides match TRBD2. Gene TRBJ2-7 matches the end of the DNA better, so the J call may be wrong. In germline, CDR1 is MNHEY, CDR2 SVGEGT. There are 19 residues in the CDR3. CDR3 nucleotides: TGTGCCAGTATTTCTCGACTAGCCAGTCGGGTAAGCTCCTACAATGAGCAGTACTTC. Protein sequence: CASISRLASRVSSYNEQYF.

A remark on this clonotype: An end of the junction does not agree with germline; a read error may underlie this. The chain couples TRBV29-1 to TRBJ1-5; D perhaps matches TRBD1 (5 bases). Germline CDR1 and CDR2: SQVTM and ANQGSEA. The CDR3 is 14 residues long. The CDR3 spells CSVEVGHPNRPQHF. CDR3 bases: TGCAGCGTTGAGGTCGGACACCCGAATCGGCCCCAGCATTTT. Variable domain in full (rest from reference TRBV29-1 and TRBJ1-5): SAVISQKPSRDICQRGTSLTIQCQVDSQVTMMFWYRQQPGQSLTLIATANQGSEATYESGFVIDKFPISRPNLTFSTLTVSNMSPEDSSIYLCSVEVGHPNRPQHFGDGTRLSIL.

CDR3: CAWTRDRGFAGELFF. The CDR3 coding sequence is TGTGCCTGGACACGGGACAGGGGTTTCGCCGGGGAGCTGTTTTTT. This chain connects TRBV30 to TRBJ2-2; 10 nucleotides match TRBD1. Per the germline V gene, CDR1 is GTSNPN and CDR2 is SVGIG (reference sequence). The V gene end was trimmed by 4 bases and the J gene end by 6 bases; junction bases not matched to a gene: 8. This CDR3 spans 15 amino acids.

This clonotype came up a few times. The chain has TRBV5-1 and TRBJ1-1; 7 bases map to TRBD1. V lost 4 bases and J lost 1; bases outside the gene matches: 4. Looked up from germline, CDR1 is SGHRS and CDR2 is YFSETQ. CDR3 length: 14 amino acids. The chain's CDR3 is CASSGGTENTEAFF. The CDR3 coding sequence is TGCGCCAGCAGCGGGGGGACAGAGAACACTGAAGCTTTCTTT.

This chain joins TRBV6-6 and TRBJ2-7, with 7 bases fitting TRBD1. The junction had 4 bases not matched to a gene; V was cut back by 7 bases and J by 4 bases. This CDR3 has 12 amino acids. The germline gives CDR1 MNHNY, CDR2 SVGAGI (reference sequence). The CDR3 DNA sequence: TGTGCCAGCAAGGGGGCGAAGTACGAGCAGTACTTC. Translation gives CASKGAKYEQYF.

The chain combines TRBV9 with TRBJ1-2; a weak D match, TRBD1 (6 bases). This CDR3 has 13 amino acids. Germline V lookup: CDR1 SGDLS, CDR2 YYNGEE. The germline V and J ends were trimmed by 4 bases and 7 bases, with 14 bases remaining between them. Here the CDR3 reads CASSLQGFSGYTF. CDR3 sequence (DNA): TGTGCCAGCAGCTTACAGGGTTTCTCTGGCTACACCTTC.

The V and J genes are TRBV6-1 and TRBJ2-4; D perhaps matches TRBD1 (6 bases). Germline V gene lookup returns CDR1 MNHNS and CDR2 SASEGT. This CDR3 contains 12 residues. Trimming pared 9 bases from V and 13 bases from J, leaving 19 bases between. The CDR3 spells CASTGRYNEQYF. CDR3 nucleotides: TGTGCCAGTACAGGGAGATACAATGAGCAGTACTTC.

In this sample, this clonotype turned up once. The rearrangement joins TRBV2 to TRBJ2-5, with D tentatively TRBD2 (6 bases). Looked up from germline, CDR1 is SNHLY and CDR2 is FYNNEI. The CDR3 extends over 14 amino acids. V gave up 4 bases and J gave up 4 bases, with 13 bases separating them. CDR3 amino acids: CASSVGGGPETQYF. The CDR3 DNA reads TGTGCCAGCAGTGTTGGTGGAGGGCCAGAGACCCAGTACTTC.

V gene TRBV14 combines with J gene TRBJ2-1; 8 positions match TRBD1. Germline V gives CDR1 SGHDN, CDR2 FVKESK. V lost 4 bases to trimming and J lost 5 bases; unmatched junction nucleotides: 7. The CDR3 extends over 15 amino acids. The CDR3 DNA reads TGTGCCAGCAGCCCTAGTCAGGGGGCTAACAATGAGCAGTTCTTC. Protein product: CASSPSQGANNEQFF.

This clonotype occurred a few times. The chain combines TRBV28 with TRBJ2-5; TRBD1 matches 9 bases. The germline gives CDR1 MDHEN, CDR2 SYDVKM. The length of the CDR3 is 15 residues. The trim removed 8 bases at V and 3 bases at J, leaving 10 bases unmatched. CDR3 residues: CASETTGGGKETQYF. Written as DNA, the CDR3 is TGTGCCAGCGAAACGACAGGGGGAGGAAAAGAGACCCAGTACTTC. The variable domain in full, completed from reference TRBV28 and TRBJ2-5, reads DVKVTQSSRYLVKRTGEKVFLECVQDMDHENMFWYRQDPGLGLRLIYFSYDVKMKEKGDIPEGYSVSREKKERFSLILESASTNQTSMYLCASETTGGGKETQYFGPGTRLLVL.

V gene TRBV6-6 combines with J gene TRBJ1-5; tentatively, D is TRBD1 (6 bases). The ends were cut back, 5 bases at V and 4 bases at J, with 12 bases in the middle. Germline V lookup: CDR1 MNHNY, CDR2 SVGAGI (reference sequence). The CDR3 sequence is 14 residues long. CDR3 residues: CASSLRQVNQPQHF. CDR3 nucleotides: TGTGCCAGCAGTCTAAGACAGGTTAATCAGCCCCAGCATTTT.

CDR3 nucleotides: TGCAGTGCTAAAACGGGAGGAGGCAATGAGCAGTTCTTC. Amino acid sequence: CSAKTGGGNEQFF. This chain joins TRBV20-1 and TRBJ2-1, with 7 bases identical to TRBD2. This CDR3 region has 13 residues. From germline, CDR1 is DFQATT and CDR2 SNEGSKA (reference sequence). Losses at the gene ends were 4 bases for V and 6 bases for J; bases not matched to a gene: 6.

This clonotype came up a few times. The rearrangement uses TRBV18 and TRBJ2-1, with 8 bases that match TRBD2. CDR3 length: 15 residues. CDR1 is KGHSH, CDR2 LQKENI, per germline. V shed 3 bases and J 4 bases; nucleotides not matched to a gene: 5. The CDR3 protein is CASSPATSGYNEQFF. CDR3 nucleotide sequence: TGTGCCAGCTCACCGGCAACTAGCGGATACAATGAGCAGTTCTTC.

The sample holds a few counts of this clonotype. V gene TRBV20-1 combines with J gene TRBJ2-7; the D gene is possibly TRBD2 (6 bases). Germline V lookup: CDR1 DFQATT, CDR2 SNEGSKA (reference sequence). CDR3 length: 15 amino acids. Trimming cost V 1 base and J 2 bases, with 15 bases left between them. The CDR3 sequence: CSARGMPAGAYEQYF. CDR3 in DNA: TGCAGTGCTAGAGGTATGCCAGCGGGCGCCTACGAGCAGTACTTC.

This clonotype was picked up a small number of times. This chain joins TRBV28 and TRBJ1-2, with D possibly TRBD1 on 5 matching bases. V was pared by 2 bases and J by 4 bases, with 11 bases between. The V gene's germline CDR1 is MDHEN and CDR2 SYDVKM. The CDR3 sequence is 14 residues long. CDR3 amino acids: CASSLQGSGYGYTF. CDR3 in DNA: TGTGCCAGCAGTTTACAGGGTTCAGGCTATGGCTACACCTTC.